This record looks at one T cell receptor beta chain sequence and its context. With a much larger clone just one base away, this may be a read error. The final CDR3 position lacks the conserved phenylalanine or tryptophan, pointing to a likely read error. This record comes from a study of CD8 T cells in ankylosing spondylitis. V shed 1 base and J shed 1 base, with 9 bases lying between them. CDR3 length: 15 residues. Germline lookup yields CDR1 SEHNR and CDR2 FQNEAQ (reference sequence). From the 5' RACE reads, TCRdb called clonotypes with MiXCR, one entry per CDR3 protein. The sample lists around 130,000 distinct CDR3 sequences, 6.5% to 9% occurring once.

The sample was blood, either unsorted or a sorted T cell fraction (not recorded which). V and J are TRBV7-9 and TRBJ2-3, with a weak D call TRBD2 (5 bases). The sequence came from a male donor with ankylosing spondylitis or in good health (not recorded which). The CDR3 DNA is TGTGCCAGCAGCTTAGTGACCGGGGGCACAGATACGCAGTATTAT. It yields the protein CASSLVTGGTDTQYY.